The 24 T cell receptor beta chains listed next were all sequenced from one sample in a study of CD8 T cells in ankylosing spondylitis (TCRdb year 2017). The method was 5' RACE. TCRdb names Illumina HiSeq 2500 as the instrument used. The public reads were reprocessed in TCRdb via fastp at Q25 and MiXCR, keeping in-frame beta chains. Every distinct CDR3 protein forms one entry, paired with its most common genes and DNA. The sample has more than 150,000 distinct CDR3 sequences on record, 10% to 15% of them singletons. The top ten hold approximately 10% of the sample. Material for sequencing was blood, either unsorted or a sorted T cell fraction (not recorded which). The receptor set was obtained from a female donor with ankylosing spondylitis or in good health (not recorded which).

This clonotype was seen repeatedly, ten times or more. The chain joins TRBV12-5 to TRBJ2-5; 15 nucleotides line up with TRBD2. This CDR3 is built from 17 residues. The germline V gene encodes CDR1 LGHNT and CDR2 FRNRAP. V dropped 5 bases and J dropped 4; count of bases not matched to a gene: 8. CDR3 region: CASGRTGTSGRLETQYF. The CDR3 nucleotides read TGTGCTAGTGGTCGTACCGGGACTAGCGGGAGGCTAGAGACCCAGTACTTC.

This clonotype was recorded a few times. This chain joins TRBV20-1 and TRBJ1-4; perhaps TRBD1 as D (5 bases). The germline gives CDR1 DFQATT, CDR2 SNEGSKA (reference sequence). V shed 1 base and J shed 2 bases, with 14 bases lying between them. This CDR3 is 16 amino acids long. Written as DNA, the CDR3 is TGCAGTGCTAGAGTGTGGGGGGGAGCCACTAATGAAAAACTGTTTTTT. This encodes CSARVWGGATNEKLFF.

The V and J genes are TRBV6-1 and TRBJ1-3; a possible D gene is TRBD1 (6 bases). From germline, CDR1 is MNHNS and CDR2 SASEGT. V was pared by 5 bases and J by 0 bases, with 8 bases between. The CDR3 is made up of 14 amino acids. CDR3 coding DNA: TGTGCCAGCAGTCGGACAGACTCTGGAAACACCATATATTTT. Translating gives CASSRTDSGNTIYF.

This clonotype was found many times. V gene TRBV24-1 combines with J gene TRBJ2-5; D might be TRBD1 or TRBD2, each matching 6 bases. The CDR3 loop spans 17 amino acids. Trimming cost V 4 bases and J 5 bases, with 22 bases left between them. CDR1 and CDR2 (germline): KGHDR, SFDVKD. The CDR3 sequence: CATSDGRDKRFLETQYF. The CDR3 nucleotides are TGTGCCACCAGTGACGGGCGGGACAAGAGATTCTTGGAGACCCAGTACTTC.

This clonotype was observed at least ten times. The chain uses TRBV7-2 and TRBJ1-2, with D unclear. CDR3 size: 12 residues. V was shortened by 3 bases and J by 4 bases, with 6 bases between the two germline ends. Germline V lookup: CDR1 SGHTA, CDR2 FQGNSA. CDR3: CASSFTSYGYTF. For the CDR3, the DNA is TGTGCCAGCAGCTTTACGAGCTATGGCTACACCTTC.

Points on this clonotype: One end of the junction is discordant with germline, which a read error may explain. The chain combines TRBV7-7 with TRBJ2-3; maybe TRBD2 (5 bases). The CDR3 consists of 13 residues. Germline CDR1 is SSHAT and CDR2 is FNYEAQ (reference sequence). The CDR3 reads CAGSGSGTDTQYF. The CDR3, as DNA: TGTGCCGGCAGCGGCTCGGGCACAGATACGCAGTATTTT.

This clonotype was seen a handful of times. This chain joins TRBV7-9 and TRBJ2-7, with no clear D. V gave up 0 bases and J gave up 5 bases, with 11 bases separating them. Germline CDR1 is SEHNR and CDR2 is FQNEAQ (reference sequence). The CDR3 has 14 residues. The CDR3 bases are TGTGCCAGCAGCTTAGCGGGAAGGATCAACGAGCAGTACTTC. The encoded protein is CASSLAGRINEQYF.

This clonotype has a count of ten or more. The rearrangement links TRBV5-1 to TRBJ2-7; no clear D gene. Germline V gene lookup returns CDR1 SGHRS and CDR2 YFSETQ. This CDR3 contains 13 residues. The V gene lost 4 bases and the J gene lost 2 bases, with 10 bases spanning the gap. CDR3 protein: CASSLSDTYEQYF. The DNA of the CDR3 is TGCGCCAGCAGCCTGTCCGACACCTACGAGCAGTACTTC. Complete variable domain (other parts from reference TRBV5-1 and TRBJ2-7): KAGVTQTPRYLIKTRGQQVTLSCSPISGHRSVSWYQQTPGQGLQFLFEYFSETQRNKGNFPGRFSGRQFSNSRSEMNVSTLELGDSALYLCASSLSDTYEQYFGPGTRLTVT.

This clonotype was picked up many times. The chain joins TRBV20-1 to TRBJ1-5, with D perhaps matching TRBD1 (5 bases). The V gene's germline CDR1 is DFQATT and CDR2 SNEGSKA (reference sequence). With 6 bases removed from V and 5 bases from J, the gap between germline ends came to 14 bases. This CDR3 region has 13 residues. CDR3 nucleotide sequence: TGCAGTGCCATACGAGGAGGGGATCAGCCCCAGCATTTT. Translation gives CSAIRGGDQPQHF.

The rearrangement links TRBV25-1 to TRBJ2-3; 8 bases map to TRBD1. CDR1 is MGHDK, CDR2 SYGVNS, per germline. The CDR3 contains 17 residues. V shed 0 bases, J shed 4 bases, and the junction held 9 bases outside the gene matches. The CDR3 region is CASSEYRQGLFPDTQYF. In nucleotides, the CDR3 is TGTGCCAGCAGTGAATATAGACAGGGGTTGTTCCCAGATACGCAGTATTTT.

Many counts were recorded for this clonotype. The chain links TRBV20-1 to TRBJ2-7; D gene ambiguous. Trimming stripped 1 base from V and 6 bases from J, with 16 bases between. CDR3 size: 14 residues. CDR1 is DFQATT, CDR2 SNEGSKA, per germline (reference sequence). This CDR3 reads CSARVRDSGSEQYF. In DNA, the CDR3 is TGCAGTGCTAGAGTTCGTGACTCCGGGTCCGAGCAGTACTTC.

The rearrangement uses TRBV7-2 and TRBJ2-1; 10 bases match TRBD2. Germline V gene data show CDR1 as SGHTA and CDR2 as FQGNSA. The CDR3 covers 16 residues. Trimming at V came to 5 bases and at J to 1 base, leaving 5 bases not matched to a gene. CDR3 nucleotide sequence: TGTGCCAGCAGCGCAACTAGCGGGACTTCCTACAATGAGCAGTTCTTC. Its protein product is CASSATSGTSYNEQFF.

This clonotype was found a few times. This chain links TRBV11-2 with TRBJ2-3; D possibly uses TRBD1 or TRBD2 (6 bases each). Between the trimmed V and J ends, which lost 5 bases and 6 bases, there was a span of 21 bases. Germline assignment: CDR1 SGHAT and CDR2 FQNNGV. This CDR3 contains 16 residues. This CDR3 is CASSPGADYIVDTQYF. The CDR3 DNA reads as TGTGCCAGCAGCCCAGGGGCGGACTATATCGTCGATACGCAGTATTTT.

This clonotype occurred many times. The gene calls are TRBV29-1 and TRBJ2-1; TRBD2 matches 10 bases. In germline, CDR1 is SQVTM, CDR2 ANQGSEA. This CDR3 spans 14 amino acids. Unmatched junction bases numbered 6, after V lost 4 bases and J lost 6 bases. The CDR3, as DNA: TGCAGCGTTGTCCTAGCGGGAGCAGGCAATGAGCAGTTCTTC. Its protein is CSVVLAGAGNEQFF.

In its sample, this clonotype was seen a few times. V gene TRBV18 combines with J gene TRBJ1-1, with D unresolved. Germline loops: CDR1 KGHSH, CDR2 LQKENI. This CDR3 is built from 13 residues. Trimming cost V 2 bases and J 2 bases, with 6 bases left between them. The CDR3 reads CASSPIANTEAFF. CDR3 sequence (DNA): TGTGCCAGCTCACCAATTGCAAACACTGAAGCTTTCTTT.

The sample holds many counts of this clonotype. The chain is built from TRBV12-3 or TRBV12-4 and TRBJ1-2; D gene uncertain. This CDR3 contains 14 residues. Trimming removed 7 bases from V and 4 bases from J, with 16 bases in between. For the CDR3, the DNA is TGTGCCAGCACCCTAAGGACGGGGTTCTATGGCTACACCTTC. Translating it yields CASTLRTGFYGYTF.

This clonotype was recorded many times. CDR3 loop: CSAADVFTPYEQYF. Written as DNA, the CDR3 is TGCAGTGCGGCCGATGTATTTACGCCCTACGAGCAGTACTTC. The V and J genes are TRBV20-1 and TRBJ2-7; the D is unclear. Trimming shortened V by 6 bases and J by 2 bases, and 17 bases separated the two germline ends. This CDR3 has 14 residues. CDR1 is DFQATT, CDR2 SNEGSKA, per germline (reference sequence).

This clonotype was seen only a few times. The V gene is TRBV7-2, the J gene TRBJ2-7, with D perhaps TRBD2 (5 bases). The CDR3 totals 16 residues. V gave up 1 base and J gave up 0 bases, with 13 bases separating them. The germline CDR1 and CDR2 sequences are SGHTA and FQGNSA. The DNA of the CDR3 is TGTGCCAGCAGCTTAGTCCTGACGGGGAGCTCCTACGAGCAGTACTTC. Protein sequence: CASSLVLTGSSYEQYF.

In this sample, this clonotype turned up a few times. The chain carries TRBV5-1 and TRBJ2-2; tentative D call: TRBD2 (6 bases). V lost 0 bases to trimming and J lost 6 bases, with 12 bases between them. The CDR3 covers 15 residues. The germline gives CDR1 SGHRS, CDR2 YFSETQ. CDR3 amino acids: CASSLAGVIAGELFF. In nucleotides, the CDR3 is TGCGCCAGCAGCTTGGCGGGAGTTATCGCCGGGGAGCTGTTTTTT.

A word on this clonotype: Relative to the germline gene, one junction end is altered; a read error may explain this. This chain joins TRBV7-2 and TRBJ2-2; D unclear. The CDR3 consists of 13 residues. The germline V gene has CDR1 SGHTA and CDR2 FQGNSA. The CDR3 loop reads CASNLMGNGELFF. The CDR3 nucleotides are TGTGCCAGCAACTTAATGGGAAACGGGGAGCTGTTTTTT.

This clonotype was detected many times. The chain combines TRBV5-1 with TRBJ2-3; TRBD2 agrees at 7 bases. With 3 bases clipped from V and 0 bases from J, the junction kept 4 bases outside the gene matches. The CDR3 consists of 15 residues. Germline V CDR1 and CDR2: SGHRS, YFSETQ. The CDR3: CASSSSGQSTDTQYF. The CDR3 bases are TGCGCCAGCAGCTCTAGCGGACAAAGCACAGATACGCAGTATTTT.

This clonotype appeared many times. The gene calls are TRBV12-3 or TRBV12-4 and TRBJ1-3; TRBD1 aligns across 8 bases. Germline trimming cut 5 bases from V and 4 bases from J; bases unmatched to any gene: 10. The CDR3 extends over 16 amino acids. The CDR3 DNA is TGTGCCAGCAGTGTCGATCCAGGGGGCTTGGGAAACACCATATATTTT. Amino acids: CASSVDPGGLGNTIYF.

The J gene is TRBJ2-3, the V gene TRBV19, with 7 bases aligning to TRBD1. Germline trimming cut 7 bases from V and 2 bases from J; bases unmatched to any gene: 9. The CDR3 length is 15 residues. The germline V gene has CDR1 LNHDA and CDR2 SQIVND (reference sequence). The CDR3 sequence: CASTNGGQHTDTQYF. The DNA of the CDR3 is TGTGCCAGTACCAATGGGGGACAGCACACAGATACGCAGTATTTT.

The table lists this clonotype with many counts. The chain carries TRBV20-1 and TRBJ2-1, with a possible D match to TRBD2 (7 bases). Germline CDR1 is DFQATT and CDR2 is SNEGSKA (reference sequence). The CDR3 is 17 residues long. Trimming took off 3 bases at V and 4 bases at J, with 22 bases between the two ends. CDR3 bases: TGCAGTGCTAGTGGTTCTAGCGGACAGAGCGTGTACAATGAGCAGTTCTTC. It encodes CSASGSSGQSVYNEQFF.